Here is one TCR beta chain with its context. Antigen unknown. With a much larger clone just one base away, this may be a read error. The source of the sample is a study of tumor-infiltrating lymphocytes in primary liver carcinoma. Study-level findings and limits: Tumors and blood were compared for top-250-clone fraction, and tumors had the significantly higher value (p = 0.039).

Germline-derived CDR1 and CDR2 are SQVTM and ANQGSEA. The CDR3 is 15 amino acids. From 500 ng total RNA, TCR beta cDNA was generated with a primer in the constant region. Investigators got TCR beta libraries out of three nested multiplex PCR rounds, done with slightly modified ARM-PCR. The study ran its first two PCR rounds for approximately 10 cycles each, using TRBV1-TRBV30 forward primers and a C-beta reverse primer. TCRdb re-called the multiplex PCR reads with MiXCR, one entry per CDR3 protein. The sample includes 100,000 to 150,000 distinct CDR3 sequences, 50% to 70% of them seen just once. The tissue used was unsorted bulk material of roughly 17-32 mg. RNA and DNA were co-extracted from it with the AllPrep DNA/RNA mini kit. Over 85% of the cells were viable tumor cells in every tumor sample.

The chain uses TRBV29-1 and TRBJ2-3; D not resolved. Sequences were obtained from liver tumor tissue from sampling region 1. Subset reported: tumor region T1, superior pole. This clonotype originated in a woman aged 60-75 years with primary liver carcinoma and hepatitis B virus infection. The DNA of the CDR3 is TGCAACGCGTTACGATGGGCCCTTGGGACAGATACGCAGTATTTT. Translated: CNALRWALGTDTQYF.